The entry below describes one T cell receptor beta chain. Its antigen is currently unknown. The PCR used 60 Vbeta and 13 Jbeta primers. Produced via immunoSEQ multiplex PCR; TCRdb's table is partial and in-frame only. There are under 200,000 clones in the sample; 71% occur only once, and about 2.7% lies in the top ten. This specimen belongs to a study of cytomegalovirus exposure and HLA in healthy donors. Study results and limitations: Later analysis revealed greater clonal expansion in HLA-associated TCR beta chains than in equally common others. Several V segments, TRBV6-2 and TRBV6-3 among them, could not be told apart and were dropped. In an earlier analysis, about 87% or about 30%: the productive usage of most TCR beta V segments.

The J segment lost 6 bases and the V segment lost 4 bases, leaving 7 bases of the junction unmatched. Per the germline V gene, CDR1 is SGHVS and CDR2 is FNYEAQ. The CDR3 has 16 residues. Material: PBMCs. This receptor was taken from a woman aged 30 to 39 in good health and CMV-seronegative. The chain uses TRBV7-6 and TRBJ2-2; 11 nucleotides line up with TRBD2. The CDR3 protein is CASSSLSGGASGELFF. CDR3 DNA sequence: TGTGCCAGCAGCTCCCTTAGCGGGGGGGCTTCCGGGGAGCTGTTTTTT.